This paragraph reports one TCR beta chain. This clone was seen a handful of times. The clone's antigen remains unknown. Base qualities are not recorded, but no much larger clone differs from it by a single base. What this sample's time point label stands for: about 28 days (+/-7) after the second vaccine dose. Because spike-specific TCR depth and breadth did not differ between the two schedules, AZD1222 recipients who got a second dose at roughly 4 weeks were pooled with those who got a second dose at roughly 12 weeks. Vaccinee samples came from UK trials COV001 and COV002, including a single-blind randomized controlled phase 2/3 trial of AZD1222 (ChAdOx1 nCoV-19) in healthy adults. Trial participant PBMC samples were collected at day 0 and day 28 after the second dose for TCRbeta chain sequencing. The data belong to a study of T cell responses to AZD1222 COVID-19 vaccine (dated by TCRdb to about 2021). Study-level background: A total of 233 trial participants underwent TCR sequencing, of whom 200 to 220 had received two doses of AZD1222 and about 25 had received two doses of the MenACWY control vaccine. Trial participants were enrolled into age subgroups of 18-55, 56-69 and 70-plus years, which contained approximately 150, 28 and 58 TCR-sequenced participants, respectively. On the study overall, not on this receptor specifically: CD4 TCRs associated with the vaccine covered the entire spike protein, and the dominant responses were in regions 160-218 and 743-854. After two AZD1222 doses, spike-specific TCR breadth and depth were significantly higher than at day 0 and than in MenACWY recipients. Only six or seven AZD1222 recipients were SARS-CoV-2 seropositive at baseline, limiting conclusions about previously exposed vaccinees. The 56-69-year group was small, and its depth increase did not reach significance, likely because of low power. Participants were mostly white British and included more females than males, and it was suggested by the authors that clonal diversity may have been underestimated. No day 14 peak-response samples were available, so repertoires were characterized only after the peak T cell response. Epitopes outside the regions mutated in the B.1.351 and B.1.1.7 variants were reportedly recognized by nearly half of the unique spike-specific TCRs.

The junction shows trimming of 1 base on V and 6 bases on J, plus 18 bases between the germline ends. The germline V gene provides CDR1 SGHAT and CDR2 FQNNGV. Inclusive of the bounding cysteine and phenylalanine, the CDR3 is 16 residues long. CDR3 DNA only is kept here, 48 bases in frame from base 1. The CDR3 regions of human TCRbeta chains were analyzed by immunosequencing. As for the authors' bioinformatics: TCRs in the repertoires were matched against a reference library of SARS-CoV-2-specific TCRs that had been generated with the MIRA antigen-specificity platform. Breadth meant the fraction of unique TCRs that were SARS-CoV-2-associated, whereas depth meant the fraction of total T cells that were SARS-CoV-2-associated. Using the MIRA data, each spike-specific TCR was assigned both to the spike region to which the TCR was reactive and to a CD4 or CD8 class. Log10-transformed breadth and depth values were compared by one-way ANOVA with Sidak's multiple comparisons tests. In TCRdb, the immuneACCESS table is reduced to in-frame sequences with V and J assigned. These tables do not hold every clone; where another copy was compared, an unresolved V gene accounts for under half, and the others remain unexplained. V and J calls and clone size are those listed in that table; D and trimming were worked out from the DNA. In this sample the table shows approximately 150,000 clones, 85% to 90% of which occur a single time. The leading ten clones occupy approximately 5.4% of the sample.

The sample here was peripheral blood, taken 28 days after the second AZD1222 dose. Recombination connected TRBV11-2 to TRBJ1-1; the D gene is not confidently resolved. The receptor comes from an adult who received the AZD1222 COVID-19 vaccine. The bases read TGTGCCAGCAGCTTAGTAGGTTGGGAGGGCTCCTCTGAAGCTTTCTTT. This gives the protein CASSLVGWEGSSEAFF.